A selection of T cell receptor beta chains follows, all from one sample in a study of shared clonotypes between healthy human individuals. Here immunoSEQ multiplex PCR was the method, and the copy in TCRdb shows in-frame clones only, minus some. Here the sample spans 600,000 to 750,000 clones, 80% to 95% being singletons. Sequenced: memory CD8+ T cells from PBMCs. The source is a man between 18 and 29 years old in good health. Some clones in this sample may be carry-over from other donors' samples. Each CDR3 is given with its conserved first and last residue. Each record gives: D gene, V gene, clone size, CDR3 length, J gene, CDR3 protein, CDR3 DNA. D genes are given only for firm matches. Clone size is shown for a subset of rows, as once, few, many or a class of expanded clone.

>NA|TRBV7-9|NA|12|TRBJ2-1
CASVTRNNEQFF
TGTGCCAGCGTTACTCGGAACAATGAGCAGTTCTTC
>TRBD1|TRBV7-9|NA|15|TRBJ2-1
CASSPRTGTYNEQFF
TGTGCCAGCAGCCCGAGGACAGGGACCTACAATGAGCAGTTCTTC
>TRBD1|TRBV10-2|NA|16|TRBJ1-4
CASSEPPGTGGEKLFF
TGCGCCAGCAGTGAGCCCCCCGGGACAGGAGGCGAAAAACTGTTTTTT
>NA|TRBV27|NA|13|TRBJ1-2
CASSPGSIYGYTF
TGTGCCAGCAGTCCAGGGAGTATCTATGGCTACACCTTC
>NA|TRBV9|NA|15|TRBJ2-1
CASSVGGGIGNEQFF
TGTGCCAGCAGCGTAGGCGGAGGGATCGGCAATGAGCAGTTCTTC
>NA|TRBV4-1|NA|15|TRBJ2-2
CASSQAGYGTGELFF
TGCGCCAGCAGCCAAGCGGGGTATGGCACCGGGGAGCTGTTTTTT
>TRBD1|TRBV6-1|NA|13|TRBJ2-7
CASRQGWIYEQYF
TGTGCCAGCAGACAGGGGTGGATATACGAGCAGTACTTC
>NA|TRBV27|NA|13|TRBJ1-2
CASSPKSGGGYTF
TGTGCCAGCAGCCCAAAAAGTGGGGGAGGCTACACCTTC
>TRBD2|TRBV4-3|NA|16|TRBJ2-3
CASSLWTSDITDTQYF
TGCGCCAGCAGCCTCTGGACTAGCGACATCACAGATACGCAGTATTTT
>NA|TRBV25-1|NA|15|TRBJ1-1
CASSEFQGTNTEAFF
TGTGCCAGCAGTGAATTTCAGGGGACAAACACTGAAGCTTTCTTT
>TRBD1|TRBV2|NA|17|TRBJ2-2
CASSEGMAGGHTGELFF
TGTGCCAGCAGTGAAGGGATGGCAGGGGGACACACCGGGGAGCTGTTTTTT
>NA|TRBV27|NA|13|TRBJ1-5
CASKEDGNQPQHF
TGTGCCAGCAAGGAGGACGGGAATCAGCCCCAGCATTTT
>NA|TRBV10-1|NA|13|TRBJ2-7
CASSEPNSYEQYF
TGCGCCAGCAGTGAGCCAAACTCTTACGAGCAGTACTTC
>TRBD1|TRBV29-1|NA|12|TRBJ1-1
CSAIQGWAEAFF
TGCAGCGCGATACAGGGGTGGGCTGAAGCTTTCTTT
>TRBD1|TRBV7-9|NA|15|TRBJ1-1
CASSLEGTGEPEAFF
TGTGCCAGCAGCTTAGAAGGGACAGGGGAGCCTGAAGCTTTCTTT
>NA|TRBV5-6|NA|14|TRBJ1-3
CASSLAGAGNTIYF
TGTGCCAGCAGCTTGGCAGGGGCTGGAAACACCATATATTTT
>NA|TRBV4-1|NA|11|TRBJ2-7
CASSQMGRWYF
TGCGCCAGCAGCCAAATGGGTCGGTGGTACTTC
>NA|TRBV19|NA|15|TRBJ1-2
CASSIGPGKIYGYTF
TGTGCCAGTAGTATAGGGCCTGGTAAGATCTATGGCTACACCTTC
>TRBD1|TRBV6-5|NA|15|TRBJ2-7
CASSSDRGNSYEQYF
TGTGCCAGCAGCAGCGACAGGGGCAATTCCTACGAGCAGTACTTC
>NA|TRBV9|NA|15|TRBJ2-5
CASSVSGTPGETQYF
TGTGCCAGCAGCGTTTCCGGGACTCCTGGGGAGACCCAGTACTTC
>TRBD1|TRBV7-9|NA|16|TRBJ2-7
CASSSPGGSGPYEQYF
TGTGCCAGCAGCTCTCCAGGGGGCAGTGGGCCCTACGAGCAGTACTTC
>NA|TRBV7-7|NA|15|TRBJ2-3
CASSSSPDWTDTQYF
TGTGCCAGCAGCTCAAGCCCTGACTGGACAGATACGCAGTATTTT
>TRBD1|TRBV4-1|NA|16|TRBJ1-1
CASSHGSGQSNTEAFF
TGCGCCAGCAGCCACGGATCGGGACAGAGTAACACTGAAGCTTTCTTT
>NA|TRBV5-6|NA|15|TRBJ2-5
CASSHRTGTQETQYF
TGTGCCAGCAGCCATCGCACAGGGACCCAAGAGACCCAGTACTTC
>TRBD2|TRBV6-4|NA|17|TRBJ2-7
CASSDVSGRGFPYEQYF
TGTGCCAGCAGTGACGTTAGCGGGAGGGGGTTCCCCTACGAGCAGTACTTC
>NA|TRBV28|NA|18|TRBJ2-2
CASSFPSTLGLNTGELFF
TGTGCCAGCAGTTTCCCCAGCACCCTCGGACTGAACACCGGGGAGCTGTTTTTT
>NA|TRBV6-5|NA|16|TRBJ2-7
CASSSGSGSRVHEQYF
TGTGCCAGCAGTTCCGGGTCCGGGAGCAGAGTCCACGAGCAGTACTTC
>TRBD1|TRBV2|NA|16|TRBJ2-7
CASSEAKGQGARRQYF
TGTGCCAGCAGTGAAGCGAAGGGACAGGGGGCGAGGCGGCAGTACTTC
>NA|TRBV5-4|NA|15|TRBJ2-7
CASSPRGGRGDEQYF
TGTGCCAGCAGCCCGCGTGGGGGGCGCGGGGACGAGCAGTACTTC
>NA|TRBV6-1|NA|14|TRBJ2-7
CASSGRGGPYEQYF
TGTGCCAGCAGTGGCAGGGGGGGCCCCTACGAGCAGTACTTC
>TRBD1|TRBV6-1|NA|17|TRBJ2-5
CASSADRGTLWAETQYF
TGTGCCAGCAGTGCCGACAGGGGAACTCTCTGGGCAGAGACCCAGTACTTC
>NA|TRBV7-8|NA|16|TRBJ1-5
CASSLFSGDDNQPQHF
TGTGCCAGCAGCTTATTCTCGGGGGATGACAATCAGCCCCAGCATTTT
>NA|TRBV5-6|NA|14|TRBJ2-3
CASSLEYLINTQYF
TGTGCCAGCAGCTTGGAATACCTAATTAATACGCAGTATTTT
>NA|TRBV29-1|NA|9|TRBJ1-2
CSGGDPYTF
TGCAGCGGGGGTGACCCCTACACCTTC
>TRBD1|TRBV4-3|NA|18|TRBJ2-4
CASSQDRRTGTPQNIQYF
TGCGCCAGCAGCCAAGATAGGAGGACAGGGACGCCCCAAAACATTCAGTACTTC
>TRBD1|TRBV9|NA|15|TRBJ2-7
CASSLRDRGFYEQYF
TGTGCCAGCAGCCTCCGGGACAGGGGGTTCTACGAGCAGTACTTC
>NA|TRBV7-2|NA|16|TRBJ2-1
CASSLGLWKNYNEQFF
TGTGCCAGCAGCTTAGGTCTGTGGAAAAATTACAATGAGCAGTTCTTC
>NA|TRBV30|once|15|TRBJ2-7
CAWSPETAPRNEQYF
TGTGCCTGGAGTCCGGAGACAGCCCCGAGGAACGAGCAGTACTTC
>TRBD1|TRBV7-6|NA|16|TRBJ2-7
CASSLSNRGEDGEQYF
TGTGCCAGCAGCTTATCCAACAGGGGGGAGGATGGCGAGCAGTACTTC
>NA|TRBV28|NA|13|TRBJ1-2
CAIRALLNYGYTF
TGTGCCATCAGGGCCCTCCTTAACTATGGCTACACCTTC
>TRBD2|TRBV7-3|NA|15|TRBJ2-1
CASSSRTSGSNEQFF
TGTGCCAGCAGCTCCCGGACTAGCGGGAGTAATGAGCAGTTCTTC
>NA|TRBV6-5|NA|13|TRBJ2-2
CASDVEDTGELFF
TGTGCCAGCGACGTTGAGGACACCGGGGAGCTGTTTTTT
>NA|TRBV21-1|NA|20|TRBJ2-7
CASSVRNLRDRGLLSYEQYF
TGTGCCAGCAGCGTTCGGAATCTCCGGGACAGGGGTCTCCTCTCCTACGAGCAGTACTTC
>NA|TRBV19|few|10|TRBJ1-1
CASRGSEAFF
TGTGCCAGTCGGGGTTCTGAAGCTTTCTTT
>TRBD1|TRBV19|NA|15|TRBJ1-1
CASSIRTGLNTEAFF
TGTGCCAGTAGTATCCGGACAGGGTTGAACACTGAAGCTTTCTTT
>NA|TRBV5-4|NA|15|TRBJ2-1
CASRKRVGSRHEQFF
TGTGCCAGCAGAAAGCGGGTAGGTAGCCGGCATGAGCAGTTCTTC
>NA|TRBV27|NA|13|TRBJ2-4
CASSLLGGSIQYF
TGTGCCAGCAGTTTATTAGGGGGTAGCATTCAGTACTTC
>NA|TRBV7-6|many|14|TRBJ2-2
CASSLTRNTGELFF
TGTGCCAGCAGCTTAACGCGAAACACCGGGGAGCTGTTTTTT
>TRBD2|TRBV7-6|NA|14|TRBJ2-1
CASSTGTSEDEQFF
TGTGCCAGCAGTACCGGGACTAGCGAAGATGAGCAGTTCTTC
>TRBD2|TRBV5-6|once|16|TRBJ2-1
CASSLVASGRADEQFF
TGTGCCAGCAGCTTGGTAGCTAGCGGGAGGGCTGATGAGCAGTTCTTC
>TRBD2|TRBV13|NA|15|TRBJ2-1
CASSPSTSGRNEQFF
TGTGCCAGCAGCCCGTCAACTAGCGGCCGCAATGAGCAGTTCTTC
>NA|TRBV11-2|NA|15|TRBJ2-1
CASSLEEGRLVEQFF
TGTGCCAGCAGCTTAGAGGAGGGCCGTTTAGTTGAGCAGTTCTTC
>TRBD1|TRBV5-6|NA|14|TRBJ1-5
CASSSGTGGKPQHF
TGTGCCAGCAGCTCCGGGACAGGGGGTAAACCCCAGCATTTT
>NA|TRBV2|NA|10|TRBJ2-1
CASSETEQFF
TGTGCCAGCAGTGAGACTGAGCAGTTCTTC